Detailed here is one T cell receptor beta chain. Antigen unknown. This CDR3 is 13 amino acids long. The V gene's germline CDR1 is SGHRS and CDR2 YFSETQ. The V and J ends lost 0 bases and 4 bases respectively, with 7 bases between them. The record originates from a study of STAT3 mutations in large granular lymphocyte leukemia. Notes on the study in general: Every T-LGLL patient had at least one immunodominant TCRbeta clonotype.

The repertoire was sequenced with immunoSEQ multiplex PCR; TCRdb's copy has only in-frame clones and lacks some. The sample records over 30,000 clones, 75% to 90% being singletons. Sequenced material: peripheral blood mononuclear cells. The chain recombines TRBV5-1 with TRBJ2-5, with D possibly TRBD1 on 6 matching bases. This sequence was found in a man aged 60 to 69 with T-cell large granular lymphocyte leukemia. Some clones in this sample may be carry-over from other donors' samples. CDR3 protein: CASSLGGGETQYF. The CDR3 DNA reads as TGCGCCAGCAGCTTGGGAGGGGGAGAGACCCAGTACTTC.